Following are 27 T cell receptor beta chains from one sample sequenced in a study of CD8+ T cells in alopecia areata (dated by TCRdb to the late 2010s). To prepare the library, the immunoSEQ multiplex PCR assay was applied. RNA was extracted from all samples and reverse transcribed into cDNA as template for TCR sequencing. As stored in TCRdb, this immuneACCESS dataset retains in-frame rearrangements with V and J assigned. A fraction of the clones does not appear; measured against another copy, unresolved V genes explain less than half of the discrepancy, and the remainder lacks a known reason. Recorded for this sample are 200,000 or so clones; 55% to 75% of them occurred a single time. Under 7% of the sample is held by the ten biggest clonotypes. The sample's time point label is to be understood as: 20 to 30 weeks on oral tofacitinib. Reading the label with the study, this specimen's treatment or condition is: oral pan-JAK inhibitor, 5-10 mg twice daily.

Sample: CD4+ T cells sorted from blood, taken at week 24, from a patient treated with tofacitinib. The receptors stem from a human donor with alopecia areata.

The V gene is TRBV9, the J gene TRBJ2-1; a possible D gene is TRBD1 (6 bases). V lost 4 bases to trimming and J lost 4 bases, with 15 bases between them. The CDR3 has 15 amino acids. The germline gives CDR1 SGDLS, CDR2 YYNGEE. CDR3 sequence: CASSPGTSTYNEQFF. CDR3 sequence (DNA): TGTGCCAGCAGCCCAGGGACATCGACTTACAATGAGCAGTTCTTC. Together with reference TRBV9 and TRBJ2-1, the CDR3 gives the full variable domain: DSGVTQTPKHLITATGQRVTLRCSPRSGDLSVYWYQQSLDQGLQFLIQYYNGEERAKGNILERFSAQQFPDLHSELNLSSLELGDSALYFCASSPGTSTYNEQFFGPGTRLTVL.

This clone was recorded many times. The V gene is TRBV10-3, the J gene TRBJ1-5, with 9 bases that match TRBD1. Germline assignment: CDR1 ENHRY and CDR2 SYGVKD. The V gene end was trimmed by 4 bases and the J gene end by 7 bases; junction bases not matched to a gene: 8. This CDR3 has 15 amino acids. CDR3 loop: CAISVGQGPEQPQHF. The CDR3 DNA reads TGTGCCATCAGTGTAGGACAGGGGCCGGAGCAGCCCCAGCATTTT.

This clone has only a few counts. The J gene is TRBJ2-3, the V gene TRBV5-1; TRBD2 matches at 12 bases. The germline V gene encodes CDR1 SGHRS and CDR2 YFSETQ. This CDR3 contains 15 residues. With 3 bases clipped from V and 4 bases from J, the junction kept 3 bases outside the gene matches. The CDR3 DNA sequence: TGCGCCAGCAGCTCGACTAGCGGGGGTGCAGATACGCAGTATTTT. Encoded protein: CASSSTSGGADTQYF.

V is TRBV4-3 and J is TRBJ1-2; maybe TRBD1 (5 bases). V lost 2 bases and J 6 bases, leaving 7 bases between the germline ends. Per the germline V gene, CDR1 is LGHNA and CDR2 is YSLEER. This CDR3 is built from 12 residues. This CDR3 reads CASSQSGDGYTF. The CDR3 nucleotides are TGCGCCAGCAGCCAATCGGGGGATGGCTACACCTTC.

The rearrangement links TRBV6-5 to TRBJ1-1; maybe TRBD1 (5 bases). This CDR3 spans 15 amino acids. V was clipped by 0 bases and J by 1 base, with 9 bases between them. Germline V CDR1 and CDR2: MNHEY, SVGAGI. The CDR3 nucleotides read TGTGCCAGCAGTTACTCGGGGGGAACGAACACTGAAGCTTTCTTT. Translation: CASSYSGGTNTEAFF.

The J gene is TRBJ1-6, the V gene TRBV2; D is perhaps TRBD1 (5 bases). The CDR3 is made up of 14 amino acids. Trimming shortened V by 4 bases and J by 7 bases, and 11 bases separated the two germline ends. In germline, CDR1 is SNHLY, CDR2 FYNNEI. This CDR3 is CASSGGGYNSPLHF. The DNA of the CDR3 is TGTGCCAGCAGTGGGGGGGGATACAATTCACCCCTCCACTTT.

The V and J genes are TRBV11-2 and TRBJ2-7, with D maybe TRBD1 (6 bases). Trimming shortened V by 0 bases and J by 2 bases, and 8 bases separated the two germline ends. CDR3 length: 14 amino acids. Germline V gene data show CDR1 as SGHAT and CDR2 as FQNNGV. The DNA for the CDR3 is TGTGCCAGCAGCTTAGACTGGGACACCTACGAGCAGTACTTC. This sequence encodes CASSLDWDTYEQYF.

This clone appeared a single time. Other DNA sequences within the sample encode an identical CDR3. The J gene is TRBJ1-5, the V gene TRBV9; maybe TRBD1 (5 bases). CDR1 is SGDLS and CDR2 is YYNGEE in the germline V gene. The CDR3 spans 16 residues. V lost 4 bases, J lost 0 bases, and 14 bases lay in between. The CDR3 protein is CASSPGVGASNQPQHF. CDR3 bases: TGTGCCAGCAGCCCTGGGGTAGGGGCTAGCAATCAGCCCCAGCATTTT.

The table lists this clone with a count of one. This chain connects TRBV4-3 to TRBJ1-1; the match to TRBD1 covers 8 bases. The CDR3 has 14 amino acids. Germline values: CDR1 LGHNA, CDR2 YSLEER. Unmatched junction bases numbered 5, after V lost 4 bases and J lost 4 bases. The DNA for the CDR3 is TGCGCCAGCAGCCTGGACAGGGCGTCCACTGAAGCTTTCTTT. Residues: CASSLDRASTEAFF.

The genes are TRBV29-1 and TRBJ2-3, with 10 bases lining up with TRBD2. Germline-derived CDR1 and CDR2 are SQVTM and ANQGSEA. The CDR3 runs to 15 residues. The trim removed 7 bases at V and 5 bases at J, leaving 12 bases unmatched. The CDR3 DNA reads TGCAGCGACGTGGGAGCGGGGGGGCTGGGAGATACGCAGTATTTT. Translating gives CSDVGAGGLGDTQYF.

The gene calls are TRBV4-1 and TRBJ1-5; 9 bases map to TRBD1. The CDR3 has 16 residues. The junction had 5 bases not matched to a gene; V was cut back by 2 bases and J by 3 bases. The germline V gene has CDR1 MGHRA and CDR2 YSYEKL. This CDR3 is CASSQLQGANNQPQHF. CDR3 nucleotides: TGCGCCAGCAGCCAACTACAGGGGGCGAACAATCAGCCCCAGCATTTT.

The rearrangement joins TRBV7-2 to TRBJ2-1; 11 nucleotides line up with TRBD2. Per germline, CDR1 SGHTA and CDR2 FQGNSA. V lost 1 base, J lost 9 bases, and 2 bases stayed unmatched. CDR3 length: 14 amino acids. CDR3 sequence: CASSLELAGAEQFF. The CDR3 DNA sequence: TGTGCCAGCAGCTTAGAACTAGCGGGAGCTGAGCAGTTCTTC.

The gene calls are TRBV4-2 and TRBJ2-2; a weak D match, TRBD1 (6 bases). The V gene lost 0 bases and the J gene lost 4 bases, with 9 bases spanning the gap. Per the germline V gene, CDR1 is LGHNA and CDR2 is YNFKEQ. The CDR3 covers 15 residues. This CDR3 reads CASSQELGATGELFF. CDR3 sequence (DNA): TGTGCCAGCAGCCAAGAGTTGGGGGCCACCGGGGAGCTGTTTTTT.

On this clone: The junction shows a germline mismatch at one end, possibly a read error. The CDR3 here is CAGSPQTNTEAFF. The CDR3 region has the DNA TGTGCCGGCAGCCCACAGACTAACACTGAAGCTTTCTTT. The V and J genes are TRBV9 and TRBJ1-1, with D unclear. Germline V gene data show CDR1 as SGDLS and CDR2 as YYNGEE. CDR3 size: 13 residues.

There are a few counts of this clone. The CDR3 DNA reads as TGTGCCAGCAGCGTTCGAGCGGGAGTCATGGGCGGGGAGCTGTTTTTT. As protein: CASSVRAGVMGGELFF. The gene calls are TRBV9 and TRBJ2-2; 8 bases are a match to TRBD2. From germline, CDR1 is SGDLS and CDR2 YYNGEE. The CDR3 length is 16 residues. The V gene end was trimmed by 2 bases and the J gene end by 7 bases; junction bases not matched to a gene: 10. The variable domain in full, completed from reference TRBV9 and TRBJ2-2, reads DSGVTQTPKHLITATGQRVTLRCSPRSGDLSVYWYQQSLDQGLQFLIQYYNGEERAKGNILERFSAQQFPDLHSELNLSSLELGDSALYFCASSVRAGVMGGELFFGEGSRLTVL.

In its sample, this clone was seen once. The J gene is TRBJ2-6, the V gene TRBV15; D is ambiguous. This CDR3 is 17 amino acids long. Trimming took 0 bases from V and 0 from J, leaving 9 bases between them. Germline CDR1 is LNHNV and CDR2 is YYDKDF (reference sequence). CDR3: CATSREVTSSGANVLTF. The DNA of the CDR3 is TGTGCCACCAGCAGAGAAGTCACATCCTCTGGGGCCAACGTCCTGACTTTC. Using reference TRBV15 and TRBJ2-6 for the parts outside the CDR3, the full variable domain is DAMVIQNPRYQVTQFGKPVTLSCSQTLNHNVMYWYQQKSSQAPKLLFHYYDKDFNNEADTPDNFQSRRPNTSFCFLDIRSPGLGDTAMYLCATSREVTSSGANVLTFGAGSRLTVL.

The chain is built from TRBV5-6 and TRBJ2-3, with 8 positions matching TRBD2. Germline values: CDR1 SGHDT, CDR2 YYEEEE. The length of the CDR3 is 14 residues. The trim removed 5 bases at V and 2 bases at J, leaving 4 bases unmatched. The CDR3 coding sequence is TGTGCCAGCAGGAAGCGGGAGTACACAGATACGCAGTATTTT. It codes for CASRKREYTDTQYF.

This chain joins TRBV4-3 and TRBJ1-2, with 8 bases matching TRBD1. V lost 1 base and J lost 4; bases outside the gene matches: 17. CDR3 length: 19 amino acids. Germline V gene lookup returns CDR1 LGHNA and CDR2 YSLEER. In DNA, the CDR3 is TGCGCCAGCAGCCAAGTGGGCAGGGGGCCAGAGTTTGGGGTCTATGGCTACACCTTC. Encoded protein: CASSQVGRGPEFGVYGYTF.

The J gene is TRBJ1-6, the V gene TRBV6-5, with D possibly TRBD1 on 5 matching bases. The CDR3 is made up of 13 amino acids. With 8 bases removed from V and 9 bases from J, the gap between germline ends came to 14 bases. From germline, CDR1 is MNHEY and CDR2 SVGAGI. CDR3 protein: CASRPGLFSPLHF. The CDR3 nucleotides are TGTGCCAGCCGCCCGGGGCTTTTTTCACCCCTCCACTTT.

CDR3 region: CASSLQGPGGTEAFF. As DNA, the CDR3 is TGTGCCAGCAGTCTACAAGGCCCCGGGGGCACTGAAGCTTTCTTT. The chain links TRBV6-6 to TRBJ1-1, with a possible D match to TRBD1 (5 bases). V was clipped by 5 bases and J by 4 bases, with 17 bases between them. The CDR3 totals 15 residues. Germline CDR1 and CDR2: MNHNY and SVGAGI (reference sequence).

This clone is a singleton in its sample. This chain connects TRBV9 to TRBJ2-2; 7 nucleotides agree with TRBD1. The CDR3 spans 16 residues. Germline V lookup: CDR1 SGDLS, CDR2 YYNGEE. The V and J ends lost 3 bases and 3 bases, in that order; junction bases with no gene match: 8. In DNA, the CDR3 is TGTGCCAGCAGCGATGTGGACAGGCGAGACACCGGGGAGCTGTTTTTT. Its protein is CASSDVDRRDTGELFF.

This chain links TRBV5-1 with TRBJ2-5; no definite D call. Per germline, CDR1 SGHRS and CDR2 YFSETQ. V shed 4 bases and J shed 7 bases, with 11 bases lying between them. The length of the CDR3 is 12 residues. The CDR3 nucleotides are TGCGCCAGCAGCATCTATCCCGGGACCCAGTACTTC. Encoded protein: CASSIYPGTQYF.

The chain employs TRBV7-2 and TRBJ1-5; D might be TRBD1 (5 bases). The germline V and J ends were trimmed by 0 bases and 7 bases, with 13 bases remaining between them. The CDR3 runs to 15 residues. Per germline, CDR1 SGHTA and CDR2 FQGNSA. The CDR3 here is CASSLARQGGQPQHF. The DNA for the CDR3 is TGTGCCAGCAGCTTAGCGAGGCAGGGAGGACAGCCCCAGCATTTT.

The V and J genes are TRBV7-9 and TRBJ2-3, with TRBD2 identical over 7 bases. Germline CDR1 SEHNR, CDR2 FQNEAQ (reference sequence). Trimming removed 5 bases from V and 1 base from J; junction bases left unmatched: 9. The CDR3 has 16 amino acids. The CDR3, as DNA: TGTGCCAGCAGCCGACGACGGGGGGAAGGCACAGATACGCAGTATTTT. Its translation is CASSRRRGEGTDTQYF. Combining the CDR3 with reference TRBV7-9 and TRBJ2-3 gives the whole variable domain DTGVSQNPRHKITKRGQNVTFRCDPISEHNRLYWYRQTLGQGPEFLTYFQNEAQLEKSRLLSDRFSAERPKGSFSTLEIQRTEQGDSAMYLCASSRRRGEGTDTQYFGPGTRLTVL.

The chain is built from TRBV27 and TRBJ2-7, with no clear D. Trimming pared 6 bases from V and 2 bases from J, leaving 11 bases between. Germline CDR1 is MNHEY and CDR2 is SMNVEV (reference sequence). The CDR3 length is 13 residues. CDR3 residues: CASRFLPTYEQYF. The CDR3 DNA reads as TGTGCCAGCAGATTCCTACCGACCTACGAGCAGTACTTC.

This chain joins TRBV5-1 and TRBJ2-5, with 8 bases matching TRBD1. Germline V gives CDR1 SGHRS, CDR2 YFSETQ. V lost 4 bases, J lost 1 base, and 9 bases stayed unmatched. The CDR3 extends over 16 amino acids. The CDR3 spells CASSQGTGHTQETQYF. The CDR3, as DNA: TGCGCCAGCAGCCAAGGGACAGGCCACACCCAAGAGACCCAGTACTTC.

This clone turned up a few times. Other nucleotide sequences in the sample specify the same CDR3. In nucleotides, the CDR3 is TGTGCCAGCAGTTTGTTGAATCAGCCCCAGCATTTT. Amino acid sequence: CASSLLNQPQHF. V gene TRBV28 combines with J gene TRBJ1-5; no clear D gene. Germline V gene sequence: CDR1 MDHEN, CDR2 SYDVKM. Trimming shortened V by 3 bases and J by 4 bases, and 4 bases separated the two germline ends. This CDR3 spans 12 amino acids.